The clone carrying this TCR beta chain was detected only a few times. The library targeted TCRbeta and was prepared with unique molecular identifiers. TCRdb redid the calling of the PCR reads with MiXCR, one entry per CDR3 protein. The repertoire consists of about 400,000 distinct CDR3 sequences, with 20% occurring once and the leading ten covering 3.8%. The record originates from a study of T-cell reconstitution after alpha-beta-depleted transplantation in children. Trimming pared 2 bases from V and 6 bases from J, leaving 5 bases between. The V gene's germline CDR1 is LGHDT and CDR2 YNNKEL (reference sequence). This CDR3 is built from 12 residues.

This clonotype was sampled from a human donor who donated a stem cell graft to a child with acute myeloid leukemia. The chain recombines TRBV3-1 with TRBJ2-1, with D hard to call. Sequences were derived from PBMCs from the stem cell graft donor, sampled from the stem cell graft. CDR3 region: CASSQYANEQFF. CDR3 coding DNA: TGTGCCAGCAGCCAATACGCCAATGAGCAGTTCTTC.